The rows below give T cell receptor beta chains drawn from one sample of a study of blood T cell repertoires in COVID-19. Clones were sequenced by immunoSEQ multiplex PCR, and TCRdb holds only the in-frame ones, with some missing. The data show 95,000 to 130,000 clones, 90% seen once. The sample was peripheral blood. The receptors shown here come from a human donor with active COVID-19. The donor label of this sample is uncertain. The CDR3 runs from the conserved cysteine through the conserved F or W. The order of the fields is V gene, clone size, D gene, J gene, CDR3 DNA, CDR3 protein. A D gene is named only where the DNA matches it firmly. Only part of the rows carry a size: once, few, many, or a class if the clone is expanded.

V gene: TRBV5-5
clone size: -
D gene: -
J gene: TRBJ1-1
CDR3 DNA: TGTGCCAGCAGCTTGACGGACTCGAACACTGAAGCTTTCTTT
CDR3 protein: CASSLTDSNTEAFF

V gene: TRBV7-9
clone size: -
D gene: TRBD2
J gene: TRBJ2-1
CDR3 DNA: TGTGCCAGCAGCTTAGATAGCGGGGCAATAAATGAGCAGTTCTTC
CDR3 protein: CASSLDSGAINEQFF

V gene: TRBV14
clone size: -
D gene: TRBD1
J gene: TRBJ2-2
CDR3 DNA: TGTGCCAGCAGCCACAGGACAGGGGCCCACGTCGGGGAGCTGTTTTTT
CDR3 protein: CASSHRTGAHVGELFF

V gene: TRBV2
clone size: -
D gene: TRBD1
J gene: TRBJ2-7
CDR3 DNA: TGTGCCAGCGTCCTGGCGTTGGGACAGGGAGGAATCGAGCAGTACTTC
CDR3 protein: CASVLALGQGGIEQYF

V gene: TRBV5-4
clone size: -
D gene: -
J gene: TRBJ2-5
CDR3 DNA: TGTGCCAGCAGCTTGGTGGGCAGCCCGGAGACCCAGTACTTC
CDR3 protein: CASSLVGSPETQYF

V gene: TRBV5-1
clone size: -
D gene: -
J gene: TRBJ2-7
CDR3 DNA: TGCGCCAGCAGCTTGACGCAGGGAGGATTTTACGAGCAGTACTTC
CDR3 protein: CASSLTQGGFYEQYF

V gene: TRBV14
clone size: -
D gene: -
J gene: TRBJ1-1
CDR3 DNA: TGTGCCAGCAGCCGATTTACAGGGAACACTGAAGCTTTCTTT
CDR3 protein: CASSRFTGNTEAFF

V gene: TRBV5-4
clone size: few
D gene: -
J gene: TRBJ1-2
CDR3 DNA: TGTGCCAGCAGCTTGGGACTCGACAGCTTCTACACCTTC
CDR3 protein: CASSLGLDSFYTF

V gene: TRBV4-1
clone size: few
D gene: -
J gene: TRBJ1-2
CDR3 DNA: TGCGCCAGCAGTTCGGGGGTTAACGCCAATGACCTAAAAACCTTC
CDR3 protein: CASSSGVNANDLKTF

V gene: TRBV12-3/TRBV12-4
clone size: -
D gene: -
J gene: TRBJ1-2
CDR3 DNA: TGTGCCAGCAGTTTAGAGCACCACTATGGCTACACCTTC
CDR3 protein: CASSLEHHYGYTF

V gene: TRBV7-8
clone size: -
D gene: -
J gene: TRBJ1-1
CDR3 DNA: TGTGCCAGCAGCTTAGTCCTTAGTGGGGCGGGGGCGCTCACTGAAGCTTTCTTT
CDR3 protein: CASSLVLSGAGALTEAFF

V gene: TRBV5-6
clone size: once
D gene: TRBD1
J gene: TRBJ1-1
CDR3 DNA: TGTGCCAGCAGCGCAGGACAGGGGTACACTGAAGCTTTCTTT
CDR3 protein: CASSAGQGYTEAFF

V gene: TRBV7-9
clone size: -
D gene: TRBD1
J gene: TRBJ2-1
CDR3 DNA: TGTGCCAGCAGCTTAGAAGGGGGCGATAAGTTCTTC
CDR3 protein: CASSLEGGDKFF

V gene: TRBV4-3
clone size: -
D gene: TRBD1
J gene: TRBJ1-2
CDR3 DNA: TGCGCCAGCAGCCAAGGGACAGGGGGCGACTATGGCTACACCTTC
CDR3 protein: CASSQGTGGDYGYTF

V gene: TRBV19
clone size: -
D gene: -
J gene: TRBJ2-1
CDR3 DNA: TGTGCCAGTAGTATCAGAGGGCGGGGCGGGTGGAGGAGGGATGAGCAGTTCTTC
CDR3 protein: CASSIRGRGGWRRDEQFF

V gene: TRBV28
clone size: -
D gene: -
J gene: TRBJ1-5
CDR3 DNA: TGTGCCAGCAGTTCACAGGTCAGCAATCAGCCCCAGCATTTT
CDR3 protein: CASSSQVSNQPQHF

V gene: TRBV6-2/TRBV6-3
clone size: -
D gene: TRBD1
J gene: TRBJ1-5
CDR3 DNA: TGTGCCAGCAGTTACGTCACAGGGGGAGCCCAATATAGCAATCAGCCCCAGCATTTT
CDR3 protein: CASSYVTGGAQYSNQPQHF

V gene: TRBV28
clone size: once
D gene: -
J gene: TRBJ1-1
CDR3 DNA: TGTGCCAGCATATTAGACTGGCGAGGGGGCACTGAAGCTTTCTTT
CDR3 protein: CASILDWRGGTEAFF

V gene: TRBV19
clone size: once
D gene: TRBD2
J gene: TRBJ2-5
CDR3 DNA: TGTGCCACGATAGCGGGGGGGCCCAGGGAGACCCAGTACTTC
CDR3 protein: CATIAGGPRETQYF

V gene: TRBV18
clone size: -
D gene: TRBD1
J gene: TRBJ2-3
CDR3 DNA: TGTGCCAGCTCACCGACAGGGGGCTCGGTAGATACGCAGTATTTT
CDR3 protein: CASSPTGGSVDTQYF

V gene: TRBV7-2
clone size: -
D gene: -
J gene: TRBJ1-1
CDR3 DNA: TGTGCCAGCAGCTCGCGGTACGGGGAAGCTTTCTTT
CDR3 protein: CASSSRYGEAFF

V gene: TRBV18
clone size: -
D gene: -
J gene: TRBJ2-3
CDR3 DNA: TGTGCCAGCTCACCAACGGGGGGCCGGGTCGCAGATACGCAGTATTTT
CDR3 protein: CASSPTGGRVADTQYF

V gene: TRBV27
clone size: -
D gene: TRBD2
J gene: TRBJ2-1
CDR3 DNA: TGTGCCAGCAGTTGGGCAGGGACTAGCGGGGGTTGGAATGAGCAGTTCTTC
CDR3 protein: CASSWAGTSGGWNEQFF

V gene: TRBV9
clone size: -
D gene: -
J gene: TRBJ1-2
CDR3 DNA: TGTGCCAGCAGCGTAGGGGGCGACTATGGCTACACCTTC
CDR3 protein: CASSVGGDYGYTF

V gene: TRBV2
clone size: -
D gene: -
J gene: TRBJ1-1
CDR3 DNA: TGTGCCAGCAGGGTAACAGGGACGAACACTGAAGCTTTCTTT
CDR3 protein: CASRVTGTNTEAFF

V gene: TRBV6-5
clone size: -
D gene: -
J gene: TRBJ2-2
CDR3 DNA: TGTGCCACAGCTGCCCGAGGGCGGACCACCGGGGAGCTGTTTTTT
CDR3 protein: CATAARGRTTGELFF

V gene: TRBV28
clone size: -
D gene: -
J gene: TRBJ1-2
CDR3 DNA: TGTGCCAGCATCTCCCTGGGGGGCTATGGCTACACCTTC
CDR3 protein: CASISLGGYGYTF

V gene: TRBV14
clone size: -
D gene: TRBD2
J gene: TRBJ2-2
CDR3 DNA: TGTGCCAGCAGCCACCCGGGACTAGCGGGGGACACCGGGGAGCTGTTTTTT
CDR3 protein: CASSHPGLAGDTGELFF

V gene: TRBV19
clone size: -
D gene: -
J gene: TRBJ1-2
CDR3 DNA: TGTGCCAGTAGTATCACCCCCCGCAGGGATTATGGCTACACCTTC
CDR3 protein: CASSITPRRDYGYTF

V gene: TRBV27
clone size: -
D gene: -
J gene: TRBJ2-2
CDR3 DNA: TGTGCCAGCAGTTTTTACGGCGGGGAGCTGTTTTTT
CDR3 protein: CASSFYGGELFF

V gene: TRBV5-6
clone size: once
D gene: -
J gene: TRBJ1-2
CDR3 DNA: TGTGCCAGCAGTCGACTGGGGGCTCGCGGCTACACCTTC
CDR3 protein: CASSRLGARGYTF

V gene: TRBV27
clone size: -
D gene: TRBD1
J gene: TRBJ1-6
CDR3 DNA: TGTGCCAGCAGCCCGGGACAGGGGGGCGCCTATAATTCACCCCTCCACTTT
CDR3 protein: CASSPGQGGAYNSPLHF

V gene: TRBV12-2
clone size: -
D gene: -
J gene: TRBJ1-5
CDR3 DNA: TGTGCAAGTCGATTTAGGAATTGCGCAGGCCCTAGCAATCAGCCCCAGCATTTT
CDR3 protein: CASRFRNCAGPSNQPQHF

V gene: TRBV3-1/TRBV3-2
clone size: once
D gene: TRBD1
J gene: TRBJ1-1
CDR3 DNA: TGTGCCAGCAGCGCCAAAGGGGGCGATGGCACTGAAGCTTTCTTT
CDR3 protein: CASSAKGGDGTEAFF

V gene: TRBV30
clone size: -
D gene: TRBD1
J gene: TRBJ1-4
CDR3 DNA: TGTGCCTGGAGTTCCTTCCCGACAGGGCGGCGTGAAAAACTGTTTTTT
CDR3 protein: CAWSSFPTGRREKLFF

V gene: TRBV4-3
clone size: few
D gene: -
J gene: TRBJ1-2
CDR3 DNA: TGCGCCAGCAGCCAAGAGGTTGGCCCGGGGGGCACGTATGGCTACACCTTC
CDR3 protein: CASSQEVGPGGTYGYTF

V gene: TRBV5-4
clone size: -
D gene: -
J gene: TRBJ1-2
CDR3 DNA: TGTGCCAGCAGCTTGGACAGGGACGGCTACACCTTC
CDR3 protein: CASSLDRDGYTF

V gene: TRBV2
clone size: -
D gene: TRBD1
J gene: TRBJ1-4
CDR3 DNA: TGTGCCAGCAGTTCGGACAGGGAAAAACTGTTTTTT
CDR3 protein: CASSSDREKLFF

V gene: TRBV5-4
clone size: once
D gene: -
J gene: TRBJ2-1
CDR3 DNA: TGTGCCAGCAGCTTGTGGGGGGTCGATGAGCAGTTCTTC
CDR3 protein: CASSLWGVDEQFF

V gene: TRBV15
clone size: -
D gene: -
J gene: TRBJ2-2
CDR3 DNA: TGTGCCACCAGCAGAGATCGGACGGCAGGGGACACCGGGGAGCTGTTTTTT
CDR3 protein: CATSRDRTAGDTGELFF

V gene: TRBV27
clone size: -
D gene: -
J gene: TRBJ2-7
CDR3 DNA: TGTGCCAGCAGTTTATCGGGCCACGAGCAGTACTTC
CDR3 protein: CASSLSGHEQYF

V gene: TRBV24-1
clone size: -
D gene: TRBD1
J gene: TRBJ2-2
CDR3 DNA: TGTGCCACCAGTTCATGGGACAGCACCGGGGAGCTGTTTTTT
CDR3 protein: CATSSWDSTGELFF

V gene: TRBV6-5
clone size: once
D gene: -
J gene: TRBJ1-1
CDR3 DNA: TGTGCCAGCAGTTACATAGACTTAAACACTGAAGCTTTCTTT
CDR3 protein: CASSYIDLNTEAFF

V gene: TRBV3-1/TRBV3-2
clone size: -
D gene: TRBD1
J gene: TRBJ1-2
CDR3 DNA: TGTGCCAGCAGTCCCAGGGCAGGGGGCGACTATGGCTACACCTTC
CDR3 protein: CASSPRAGGDYGYTF

V gene: TRBV6-1
clone size: -
D gene: TRBD1
J gene: TRBJ1-2
CDR3 DNA: TGTGCCAGCAGTGAAGCCGGGACAGGGGGCGGCTATGGCTACACCTTC
CDR3 protein: CASSEAGTGGGYGYTF

V gene: TRBV6-5
clone size: -
D gene: -
J gene: TRBJ2-5
CDR3 DNA: TGTGCCAGCAGTTACTCGCCGGGTTCCGTCCAAGAGACCCAGTACTTC
CDR3 protein: CASSYSPGSVQETQYF

V gene: TRBV11-2
clone size: -
D gene: -
J gene: TRBJ1-6
CDR3 DNA: TGTGCCAGCAGCTTCAAGAGCGGCTCACCCCTCCACTTT
CDR3 protein: CASSFKSGSPLHF

V gene: TRBV29-1
clone size: -
D gene: TRBD2
J gene: TRBJ2-5
CDR3 DNA: TGCAGCGTTGCTGGCGGAACGGGGGGGTCCCAAGAGACCCAGTACTTC
CDR3 protein: CSVAGGTGGSQETQYF

V gene: TRBV6-6
clone size: -
D gene: -
J gene: TRBJ1-3
CDR3 DNA: TGTGCCAGCAGTTATGATTTGACAAACTCTGGAAACACCATATATTTT
CDR3 protein: CASSYDLTNSGNTIYF

V gene: TRBV6-6
clone size: -
D gene: TRBD1
J gene: TRBJ2-7
CDR3 DNA: TGTGCCAGCAGCGACAGGGGCGGTTACGAGCAGTACTTC
CDR3 protein: CASSDRGGYEQYF

V gene: TRBV5-4
clone size: -
D gene: TRBD2
J gene: TRBJ2-7
CDR3 DNA: TGTGCCAGCAGCTTGGCTAGCGGGGTGGGCTACGAGCAGTACTTC
CDR3 protein: CASSLASGVGYEQYF

V gene: TRBV28
clone size: -
D gene: TRBD1
J gene: TRBJ1-1
CDR3 DNA: TGTGCCAGCAACCCTTATCCCGGGACAGTAATGAACACTGAAGCTTTCTTT
CDR3 protein: CASNPYPGTVMNTEAFF

V gene: TRBV9
clone size: -
D gene: TRBD2
J gene: TRBJ2-5
CDR3 DNA: TGTGCCAGCAGCCCAGGACTAGCGGGGTCAATGCAAGAGACCCAGTACTTC
CDR3 protein: CASSPGLAGSMQETQYF

V gene: TRBV6-6
clone size: -
D gene: -
J gene: TRBJ2-7
CDR3 DNA: TGTGCCAGCAGTCGATACACAGTGGGGGCTACCTACGAGCAGTACTTC
CDR3 protein: CASSRYTVGATYEQYF

V gene: TRBV5-6
clone size: -
D gene: -
J gene: TRBJ1-4
CDR3 DNA: TGTGCCAGCAGCGGTGGACCAGGGACTAATGAAAAACTGTTTTTT
CDR3 protein: CASSGGPGTNEKLFF

V gene: TRBV6-2/TRBV6-3
clone size: -
D gene: -
J gene: TRBJ1-5
CDR3 DNA: TGTGCCAGCAGTTACTGGGGGAGGCACAATCAGCCCCAGCATTTT
CDR3 protein: CASSYWGRHNQPQHF

V gene: TRBV1
clone size: -
D gene: -
J gene: TRBJ2-2
CDR3 DNA: TGCACCAGCAGCCGCGCGGGGGGGCTCACCGGGGAGCTGTTTTTT
CDR3 protein: CTSSRAGGLTGELFF

V gene: TRBV6-2/TRBV6-3
clone size: -
D gene: -
J gene: TRBJ1-1
CDR3 DNA: TGTGCCAGCAGTTACAGCGCGGGGGAGCGGGAAGCTTTCTTT
CDR3 protein: CASSYSAGEREAFF

V gene: TRBV3-1/TRBV3-2
clone size: once
D gene: -
J gene: TRBJ2-7
CDR3 DNA: TGTGCCAGCAAGGCGGACAGCAAATACGAGCAGTACTTC
CDR3 protein: CASKADSKYEQYF

V gene: TRBV2
clone size: -
D gene: TRBD1
J gene: TRBJ1-3
CDR3 DNA: TGTGCCAGCAGTGGGGACAGGGGCGGAGGAAACACCATATATTTT
CDR3 protein: CASSGDRGGGNTIYF